This TCR beta chain was profiled in a study of blood T cells in healthy people across ages. Study summary: Using template switching, researchers captured about one barcoded beta molecule for each two T cells.

Donors ranged from roughly 6 to 90 years old and were healthy Caucasians in Russia. Per the germline V gene, CDR1 is SGHTA and CDR2 is FQGNSA. CDR3 size: 15 residues. With 3 bases removed from V and 2 bases from J, the gap between germline ends came to 14 bases. A J-beta primer mix and a sample-barcoded 5' primer were used in a second PCR of roughly 7 to 12 cycles. Every single cDNA molecule received a tag from a template-switch adaptor with 12 random nucleotides. Every sample produced at least 3 million CDR3-containing paired-end reads. TCRdb reprocessed the 5' RACE reads with MiXCR, giving one entry per CDR3 protein. The sample lists hundreds of thousands of distinct CDR3 sequences; 45% to 50% were seen once.

The receptor was isolated from a woman aged 60-75 years in good health. Sequenced sample: blood. The J gene is TRBJ2-7, the V gene TRBV7-2; D may match TRBD1 or TRBD2 (5 bases each). CDR3 in amino acids: CASSFRDERAYEQYF. Written as DNA, the CDR3 is TGTGCCAGCAGCTTCCGGGACGAAAGAGCCTACGAGCAGTACTTC.